The present T cell receptor (beta chain) was sequenced within a study of beta chain features in type 1 diabetes. As every portion of the isolated RNA was reverse transcribed, the sequencing read expressed TCRB transcripts. TCRdb's table, derived via immunoSEQ multiplex PCR, lists solely in-frame clones and lacks some. The profile covers about 150,000 clones, with roughly 8% appearing a single time and around 0.65% taken by the ten largest. The germline gives CDR1 SEHNR, CDR2 FQNEAQ (reference sequence). Trimming took off 5 bases at V and 0 bases at J, with 11 bases between the two ends. CDR3 length: 15 residues. There are a few counts of this clone.

The chain combines TRBV7-9 with TRBJ2-1, with D maybe TRBD2 (5 bases). What was sequenced was central memory CD4+ T cells from blood. This TCR derives from a man aged 18 to 29 in good health. CDR3 DNA sequence: TGTGCCAGCAGCGTTACTAGAGTCTCCTACAATGAGCAGTTCTTC. As protein: CASSVTRVSYNEQFF.